This T cell receptor (beta chain) stems from a study of beta chain features in type 1 diabetes. Regarding the study as a whole: A closer apparent resemblance between naive, central memory and Treg TCRB repertoires was seen in patients than in healthy donors. More deletions and fewer insertions at VDJ junctions were seen in type 1 diabetes patients. Across all four CD4+ subsets, people with type 1 diabetes showed modestly shorter TCRB CDR3s. A possible short-template PCR bias applies equally to patients and controls.

From germline, CDR1 is SGHRS and CDR2 YFSETQ. Trimming took off 5 bases at V and 1 base at J, with 13 bases between the two ends. The length of the CDR3 is 15 residues. With regard to this clone: Its antigen is not identified.

Expressed TCRB transcripts were sequenced after all isolated RNA was converted to cDNA. Sequencing was performed with immunoSEQ multiplex PCR; in TCRdb, only in-frame clones are kept and a portion is missing. The sample holds about 400,000 clones, around 12% seen once. V usage is TRBV5-1 and J usage is TRBJ2-1; D may be TRBD1 (6 bases). The clonotype originates from a man aged 18 to 35 in good health. Sequencing was carried out using naive CD4+ T cells from blood. The CDR3 reads CASRWSGESYNEQFF. CDR3 DNA: TGCGCCAGCAGATGGTCAGGGGAGTCCTACAATGAGCAGTTCTTC.